One and the same sample provided the 2 T cell receptor beta chains below, sequenced in a study of cytomegalovirus exposure and HLA in healthy donors. PCR amplification relied on 60 Vbeta primers (plus 13 Jbeta primers). Here immunoSEQ multiplex PCR was the method, and the copy in TCRdb shows in-frame clones only, minus some. The table has 110,000 or so clones, 75% seen once; the top ten hold less than 3.5%. The sequenced sample consisted of PBMCs. These receptors all come from a woman between 40 and 50 years old in good health and CMV-seropositive.

V gene TRBV5-1 combines with J gene TRBJ1-1; 9 bases align to TRBD1. Trimming took 7 bases from V and 5 from J; bases not matched to a gene: 9. Germline V gene lookup returns CDR1 SGHRS and CDR2 YFSETQ. The CDR3 loop spans 14 amino acids. The CDR3 DNA is TGCGCCAGCGGAATGAGGACAGGGGATACTGAAGCTTTCTTT. It codes for CASGMRTGDTEAFF.

This chain uses TRBV29-1 with TRBJ2-2, with no clear D. The CDR3 has 12 amino acids. Germline CDR1 reads SQVTM; CDR2 reads ANQGSEA. V lost 5 bases to trimming and J lost 1 base, with 5 bases between them. CDR3 sequence reads: CSVPGNTGELFF. The DNA of the CDR3 is TGCAGCGTTCCGGGGAACACCGGGGAGCTGTTTTTT.